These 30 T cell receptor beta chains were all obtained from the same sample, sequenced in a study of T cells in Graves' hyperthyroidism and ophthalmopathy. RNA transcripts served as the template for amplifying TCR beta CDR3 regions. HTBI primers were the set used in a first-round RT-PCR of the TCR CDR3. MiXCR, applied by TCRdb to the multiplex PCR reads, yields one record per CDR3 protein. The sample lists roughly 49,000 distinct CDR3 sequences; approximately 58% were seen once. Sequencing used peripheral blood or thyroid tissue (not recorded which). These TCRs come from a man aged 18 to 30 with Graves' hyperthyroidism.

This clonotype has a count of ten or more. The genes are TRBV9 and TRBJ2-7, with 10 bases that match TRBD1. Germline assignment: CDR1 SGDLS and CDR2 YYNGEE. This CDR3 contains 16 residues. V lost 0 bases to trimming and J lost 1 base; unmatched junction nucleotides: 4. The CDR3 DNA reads TGTGCCAGCAGCGTAGAATCGGGACAGGGGTCCTACGAGCAGTACTTC. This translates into CASSVESGQGSYEQYF. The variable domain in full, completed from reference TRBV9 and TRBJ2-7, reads DSGVTQTPKHLITATGQRVTLRCSPRSGDLSVYWYQQSLDQGLQFLIQYYNGEERAKGNILERFSAQQFPDLHSELNLSSLELGDSALYFCASSVESGQGSYEQYFGPGTRLTVT.

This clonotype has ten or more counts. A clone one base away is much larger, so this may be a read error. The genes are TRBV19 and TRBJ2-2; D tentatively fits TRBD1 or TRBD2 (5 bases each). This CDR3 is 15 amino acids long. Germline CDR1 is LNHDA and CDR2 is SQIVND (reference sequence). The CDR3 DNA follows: TGTGCCAGCCGACAGAACGAATTGAACACCGGGGAGCTGGTTTTT. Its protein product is CASRQNELNTGELVF.

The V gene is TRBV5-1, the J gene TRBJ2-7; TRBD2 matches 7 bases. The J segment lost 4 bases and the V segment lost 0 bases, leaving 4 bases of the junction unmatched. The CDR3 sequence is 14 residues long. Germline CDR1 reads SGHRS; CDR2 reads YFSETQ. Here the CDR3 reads CASSLDSGAYEQYF. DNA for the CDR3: TGCGCCAGCAGCTTGGACAGCGGGGCGTACGAGCAGTACTTC.

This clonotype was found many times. The CDR3 nucleotides are TGTGCCAGCAGCAAAGGAGGAAGTCGCGGAGCGGGGGTTGAGCAGTACTTC. It translates to CASSKGGSRGAGVEQYF. The chain employs TRBV7-6 and TRBJ2-7, with 8 bases aligning to TRBD2. This CDR3 is built from 17 residues. The junction had 19 bases not matched to a gene; V was cut back by 5 bases and J by 7 bases. The germline V gene has CDR1 SGHVS and CDR2 FNYEAQ.

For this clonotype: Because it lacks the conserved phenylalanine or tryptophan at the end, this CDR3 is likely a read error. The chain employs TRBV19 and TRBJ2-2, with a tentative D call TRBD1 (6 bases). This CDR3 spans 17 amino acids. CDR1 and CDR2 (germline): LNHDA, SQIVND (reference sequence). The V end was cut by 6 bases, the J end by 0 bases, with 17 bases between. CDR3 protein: CASRTGFDVANTGELFL. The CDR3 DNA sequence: TGTGCCAGTAGAACAGGGTTTGACGTCGCGAACACCGGGGAGCTGTTTCTT.

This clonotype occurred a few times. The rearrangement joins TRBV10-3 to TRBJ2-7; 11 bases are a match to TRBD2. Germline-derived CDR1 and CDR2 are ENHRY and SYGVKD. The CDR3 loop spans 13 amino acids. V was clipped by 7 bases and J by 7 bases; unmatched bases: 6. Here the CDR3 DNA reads TGTGCCATCAAGGGACTAGCGGTACCAGAGCAGTACTTC. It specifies CAIKGLAVPEQYF.

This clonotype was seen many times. CDR3 amino acids: CASVIGGGELFF. The CDR3 nucleotides are TGTGCCAGCGTCATTGGGGGCGGGGAGCTGTTTTTT. V gene TRBV12-3 or TRBV12-4 combines with J gene TRBJ2-2; D tentatively fits TRBD1 or TRBD2 (5 bases each). Trimming cost V 8 bases and J 7 bases, with 11 bases left between them. This CDR3 has 12 residues.

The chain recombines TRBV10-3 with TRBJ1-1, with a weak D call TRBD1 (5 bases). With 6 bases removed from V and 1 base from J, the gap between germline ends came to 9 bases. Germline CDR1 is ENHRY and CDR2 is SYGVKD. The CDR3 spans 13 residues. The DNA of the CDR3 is TGTGCCATCAGGAATCAGGGGAACACTGAAGCTTTCTTT. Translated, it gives CAIRNQGNTEAFF.

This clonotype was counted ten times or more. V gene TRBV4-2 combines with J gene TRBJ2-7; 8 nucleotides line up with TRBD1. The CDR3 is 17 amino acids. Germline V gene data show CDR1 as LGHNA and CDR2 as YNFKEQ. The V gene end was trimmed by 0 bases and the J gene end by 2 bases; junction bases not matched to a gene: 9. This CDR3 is CASSQDTEQGVPYEQYF. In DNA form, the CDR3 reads TGTGCCAGCAGCCAAGATACGGAACAGGGGGTGCCCTACGAGCAGTACTTC.

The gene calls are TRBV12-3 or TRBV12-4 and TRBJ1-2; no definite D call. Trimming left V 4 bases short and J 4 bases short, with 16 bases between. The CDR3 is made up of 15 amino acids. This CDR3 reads CASSYAVRTSYGYTF. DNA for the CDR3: TGTGCCAGCAGTTACGCTGTCAGGACTAGCTATGGCTACACCTTC.

The CDR3 protein is CASNGGAGNTIYF. The CDR3 DNA is TGTGCCAGCAATGGGGGGGCAGGGAACACCATATATTTT. V and J are TRBV7-2 and TRBJ1-3; possibly TRBD1 for D (6 bases). Trimming shortened V by 7 bases and J by 7 bases, and 14 bases separated the two germline ends. Germline V gene lookup returns CDR1 SGHTA and CDR2 FQGNSA. This CDR3 has 13 amino acids. Supplemented by reference TRBV7-2 and TRBJ1-3, the full variable domain reads GAGVSQSPSNKVTEKGKDVELRCDPISGHTALYWYRQSLGQGLEFLIYFQGNSAPDKSGLPSDRFSAERTGGSVSTLTIQRTQQEDSAVYLCASNGGAGNTIYFGEGSWLTVV.

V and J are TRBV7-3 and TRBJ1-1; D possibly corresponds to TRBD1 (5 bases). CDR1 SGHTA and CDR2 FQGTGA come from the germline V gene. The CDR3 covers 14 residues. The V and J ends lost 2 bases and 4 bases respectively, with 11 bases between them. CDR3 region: CASSLGWGGTEAFF. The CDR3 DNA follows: TGTGCCAGCAGCTTAGGTTGGGGGGGCACTGAAGCTTTCTTT.

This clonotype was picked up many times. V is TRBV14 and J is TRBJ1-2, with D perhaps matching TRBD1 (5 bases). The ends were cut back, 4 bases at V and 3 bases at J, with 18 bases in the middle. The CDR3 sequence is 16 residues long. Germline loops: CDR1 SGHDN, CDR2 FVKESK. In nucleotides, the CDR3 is TGTGCCAGCAGCCCGGGGACTCCAGGAAAGTACTATGGCTACACCTTC. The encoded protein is CASSPGTPGKYYGYTF.

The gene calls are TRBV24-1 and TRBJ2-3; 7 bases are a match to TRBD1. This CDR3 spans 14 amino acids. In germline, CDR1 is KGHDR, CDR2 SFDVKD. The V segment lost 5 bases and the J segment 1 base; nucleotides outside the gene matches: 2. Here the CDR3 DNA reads TGTGCCACCAGTGCAGGACAGGGCACAGATACGCAGTATTTT. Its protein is CATSAGQGTDTQYF.

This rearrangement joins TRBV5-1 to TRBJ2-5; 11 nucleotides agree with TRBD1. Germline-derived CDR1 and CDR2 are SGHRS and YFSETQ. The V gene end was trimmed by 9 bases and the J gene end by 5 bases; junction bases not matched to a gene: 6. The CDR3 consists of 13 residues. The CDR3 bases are TGCGCCACCGGACAGGGGGCACAGGAGACCCAGTACTTC. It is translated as CATGQGAQETQYF.

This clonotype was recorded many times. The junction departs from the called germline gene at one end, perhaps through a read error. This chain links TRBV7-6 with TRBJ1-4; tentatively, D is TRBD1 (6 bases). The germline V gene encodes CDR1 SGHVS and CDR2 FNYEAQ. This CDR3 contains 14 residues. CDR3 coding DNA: TGTGCCAGCAGCCGAGACAGGCTTCATGAAAGACTGTTTTTT. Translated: CASSRDRLHERLFF.

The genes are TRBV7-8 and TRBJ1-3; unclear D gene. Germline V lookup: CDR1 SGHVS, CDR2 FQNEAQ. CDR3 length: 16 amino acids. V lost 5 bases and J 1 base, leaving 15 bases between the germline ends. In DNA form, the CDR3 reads TGTGCCAGCAGCCCAAGTGGGCTTGTATCTGGAAACACCATATATTTT. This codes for CASSPSGLVSGNTIYF.

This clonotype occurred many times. CDR3 nucleotide sequence: TGTGCCAGTAGTATGCGGTTGGAGACCCAGTACTTC. It yields the protein CASSMRLETQYF. The chain recombines TRBV19 with TRBJ2-5; D remains ambiguous. Trimming pared 3 bases from V and 5 bases from J, leaving 7 bases between. The CDR3 length is 12 residues. Germline V lookup: CDR1 LNHDA, CDR2 SQIVND (reference sequence).

The CDR3 loop is CASSGRLAFQETQYF. CDR3 bases: TGTGCCAGCAGTGGGAGACTAGCGTTCCAAGAGACCCAGTACTTC. The chain combines TRBV2 with TRBJ2-5, with 8 bases lining up with TRBD2. CDR1 and CDR2 (germline): SNHLY, FYNNEI. This CDR3 contains 15 residues. The V segment lost 4 bases and the J segment 1 base; nucleotides outside the gene matches: 5.

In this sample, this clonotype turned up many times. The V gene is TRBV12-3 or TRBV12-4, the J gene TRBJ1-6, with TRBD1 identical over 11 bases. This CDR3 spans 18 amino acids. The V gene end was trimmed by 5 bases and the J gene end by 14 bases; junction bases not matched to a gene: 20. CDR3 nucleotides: TGTGCCAGCAGTCACTCCCTGAACCGGGACAGGGGGAAGTTGGCCCTCCACTTT. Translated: CASSHSLNRDRGKLALHF.

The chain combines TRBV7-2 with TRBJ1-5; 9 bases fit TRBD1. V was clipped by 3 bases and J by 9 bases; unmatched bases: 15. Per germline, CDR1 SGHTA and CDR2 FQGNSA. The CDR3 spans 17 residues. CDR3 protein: CASSLAGQGNLLRPQHF. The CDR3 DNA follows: TGTGCCAGCAGCTTGGCGGGACAGGGAAACCTTCTTCGGCCCCAGCATTTT.

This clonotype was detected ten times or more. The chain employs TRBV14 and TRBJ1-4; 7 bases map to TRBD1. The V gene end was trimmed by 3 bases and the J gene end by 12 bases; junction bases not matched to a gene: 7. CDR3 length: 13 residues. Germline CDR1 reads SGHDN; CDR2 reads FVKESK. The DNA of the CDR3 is TGTGCCAGCAGCCACGGGACAGTCGGAGAACTGTTTTTT. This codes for CASSHGTVGELFF.

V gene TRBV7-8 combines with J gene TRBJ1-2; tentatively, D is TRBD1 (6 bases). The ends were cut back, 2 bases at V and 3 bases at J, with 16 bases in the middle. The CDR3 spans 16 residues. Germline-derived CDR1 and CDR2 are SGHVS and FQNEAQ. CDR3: CASSLRPGQLDYGYTF. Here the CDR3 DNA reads TGTGCCAGCAGCTTAAGGCCAGGACAGCTGGACTATGGCTACACCTTC.

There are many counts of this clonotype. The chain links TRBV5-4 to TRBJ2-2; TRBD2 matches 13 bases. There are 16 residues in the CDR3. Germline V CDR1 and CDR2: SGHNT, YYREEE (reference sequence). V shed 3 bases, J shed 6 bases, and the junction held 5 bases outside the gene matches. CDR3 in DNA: TGTGCCAGCAGCTCCCCGGGACTAGCGGGATCCGGGGAGCTGTTTTTT. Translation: CASSSPGLAGSGELFF.

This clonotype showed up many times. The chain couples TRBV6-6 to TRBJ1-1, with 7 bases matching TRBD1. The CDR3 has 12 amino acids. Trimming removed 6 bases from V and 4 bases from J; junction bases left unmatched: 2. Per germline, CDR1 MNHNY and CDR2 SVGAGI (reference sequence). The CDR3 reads CASRQGITEAFF. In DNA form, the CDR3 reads TGTGCCAGCAGACAGGGGATCACTGAAGCTTTCTTT.

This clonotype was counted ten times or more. CDR3 in amino acids: CASSSPPETSGNTVWETQYF. The CDR3 bases are TGTGCCAGCAGCTCCCCCCCCGAGACTAGCGGAAATACCGTGTGGGAGACCCAGTACTTC. The chain carries TRBV7-2 and TRBJ2-5, with 9 positions matching TRBD2. The germline V gene has CDR1 SGHTA and CDR2 FQGNSA. V trimming: 4 bases; J trimming: 5 bases; junction bases outside the gene matches: 23. CDR3 length: 20 amino acids.

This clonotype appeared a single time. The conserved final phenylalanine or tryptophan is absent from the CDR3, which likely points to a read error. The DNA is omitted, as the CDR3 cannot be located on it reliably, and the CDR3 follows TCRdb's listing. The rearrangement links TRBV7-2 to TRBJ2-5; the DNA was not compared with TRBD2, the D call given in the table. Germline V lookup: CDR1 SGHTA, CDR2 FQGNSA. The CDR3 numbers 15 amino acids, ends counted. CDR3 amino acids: CASSPGRTYQSKEYY.

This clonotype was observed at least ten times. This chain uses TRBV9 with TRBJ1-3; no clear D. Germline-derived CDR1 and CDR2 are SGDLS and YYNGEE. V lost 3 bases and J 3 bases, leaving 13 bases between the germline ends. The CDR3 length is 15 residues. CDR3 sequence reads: CASSAPEASGNTIYF. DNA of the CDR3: TGTGCCAGCAGCGCCCCAGAGGCCAGTGGAAACACCATATATTTT. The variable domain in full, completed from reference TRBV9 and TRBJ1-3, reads DSGVTQTPKHLITATGQRVTLRCSPRSGDLSVYWYQQSLDQGLQFLIQYYNGEERAKGNILERFSAQQFPDLHSELNLSSLELGDSALYFCASSAPEASGNTIYFGEGSWLTVV.

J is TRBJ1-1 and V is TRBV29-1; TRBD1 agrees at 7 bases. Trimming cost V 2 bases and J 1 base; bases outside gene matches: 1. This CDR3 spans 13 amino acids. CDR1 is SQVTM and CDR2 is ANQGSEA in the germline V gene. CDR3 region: CSVERTGNTEAFF. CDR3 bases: TGCAGCGTTGAAAGGACAGGGAACACTGAAGCTTTCTTT.

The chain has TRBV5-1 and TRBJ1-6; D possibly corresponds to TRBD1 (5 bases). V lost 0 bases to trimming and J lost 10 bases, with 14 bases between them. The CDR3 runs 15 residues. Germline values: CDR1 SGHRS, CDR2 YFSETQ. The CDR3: CASSLVGDRGSPLHF. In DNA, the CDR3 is TGCGCCAGCAGCTTGGTGGGGGATAGAGGCTCACCCCTCCACTTT.